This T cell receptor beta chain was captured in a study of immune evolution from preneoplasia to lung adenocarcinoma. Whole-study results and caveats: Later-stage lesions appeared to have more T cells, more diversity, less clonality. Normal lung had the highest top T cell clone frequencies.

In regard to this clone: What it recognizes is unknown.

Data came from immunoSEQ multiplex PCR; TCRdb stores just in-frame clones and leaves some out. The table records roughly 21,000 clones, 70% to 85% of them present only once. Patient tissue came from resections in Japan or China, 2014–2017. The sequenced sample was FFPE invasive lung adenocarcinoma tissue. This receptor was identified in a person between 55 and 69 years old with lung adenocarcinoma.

As DNA, the CDR3 is TGTGCCAGCAGCCAACAGGGGAACACTGAAGCTTTCTTT. Protein sequence: CASSQQGNTEAFF. V gene TRBV7-2 combines with J gene TRBJ1-1, with TRBD1 as a possible D gene (6 bases). CDR3 length: 13 amino acids. With 5 bases removed from V and 1 base from J, the gap between germline ends came to 8 bases. In germline, CDR1 is SGHTA, CDR2 FQGNSA.